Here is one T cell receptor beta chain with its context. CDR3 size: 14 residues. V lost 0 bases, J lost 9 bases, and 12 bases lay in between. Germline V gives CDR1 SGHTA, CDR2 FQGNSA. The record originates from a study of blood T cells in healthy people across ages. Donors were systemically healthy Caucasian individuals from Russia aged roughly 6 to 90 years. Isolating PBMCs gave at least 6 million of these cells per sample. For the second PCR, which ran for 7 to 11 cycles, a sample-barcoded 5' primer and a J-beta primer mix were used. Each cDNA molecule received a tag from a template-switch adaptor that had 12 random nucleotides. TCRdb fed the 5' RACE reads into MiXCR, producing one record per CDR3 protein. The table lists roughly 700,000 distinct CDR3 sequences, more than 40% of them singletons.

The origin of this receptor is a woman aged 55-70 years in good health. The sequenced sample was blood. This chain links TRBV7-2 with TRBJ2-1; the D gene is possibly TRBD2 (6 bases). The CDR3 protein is CASSLAGGSTEQFF. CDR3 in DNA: TGTGCCAGCAGCTTAGCGGGGGGTTCCACTGAGCAGTTCTTC.